Listed here are 27 T cell receptor beta chains from one sample, sequenced in a study of T cells in Graves' hyperthyroidism and ophthalmopathy. RNA transcripts were the template for amplifying TCR beta CDR3 regions. The study used the HTBI primer set for a first-round RT-PCR of the TCR CDR3. TCRdb re-analysed the multiplex PCR reads in MiXCR, keeping a single row per CDR3 protein. The table includes approximately 620,000 distinct CDR3 sequences, more than 15% detected once. The source material was blood. The source of these receptors is a woman aged 40 to 50 with Graves' ophthalmopathy.

The table lists this clonotype with many counts. For the CDR3, the DNA is TGTGCCAGCAGTTTATCCGGCCAGGGAATCCGTCAATCCTACGAGCAGTACTTC. Its protein is CASSLSGQGIRQSYEQYF. V is TRBV28 and J is TRBJ2-7, with a weak D call TRBD1 (5 bases). The CDR3 consists of 18 residues. Trimming cost V 1 base and J 1 base, with 20 bases left between them. CDR1 is MDHEN and CDR2 is SYDVKM in the germline V gene. Using reference TRBV28 and TRBJ2-7 for the parts outside the CDR3, the full variable domain is DVKVTQSSRYLVKRTGEKVFLECVQDMDHENMFWYRQDPGLGLRLIYFSYDVKMKEKGDIPEGYSVSREKKERFSLILESASTNQTSMYLCASSLSGQGIRQSYEQYFGPGTRLTVT.

Ten or more counts support this clonotype. The rearrangement uses TRBV20-1 and TRBJ2-1; D is undetermined. CDR1 DFQATT and CDR2 SNEGSKA come from the germline V gene (reference sequence). The CDR3 spans 12 residues. Trimming took 3 bases from V and 4 from J, leaving 7 bases between them. The CDR3 is CSASGLYNEQFF. Written as DNA, the CDR3 is TGCAGTGCTAGCGGGTTATACAATGAGCAGTTCTTC.

V usage is TRBV7-8 and J usage is TRBJ1-6; 7 nucleotides match TRBD1. J lost 0 bases, V lost 6 bases, and 14 bases had no gene match. This CDR3 comprises 19 residues. Germline-derived CDR1 and CDR2 are SGHVS and FQNEAQ. CDR3 amino acids: CASSLPPAGGLSYNSPLHF. CDR3 nucleotides: TGTGCCAGCAGTCTCCCCCCCGCAGGGGGTCTCTCCTATAATTCACCCCTCCACTTT.

In its sample, this clonotype was seen many times. The chain uses TRBV20-1 and TRBJ2-2; TRBD2 matches 10 bases. The CDR3 length is 15 residues. The V gene's germline CDR1 is DFQATT and CDR2 SNEGSKA (reference sequence). Trimming removed 3 bases from V and 6 bases from J; junction bases left unmatched: 7. The CDR3 nucleotides read TGCAGTGCTAGGTTCCCTAGCGGGAGTCCCGGGGAGCTGTTTTTT. Translating it yields CSARFPSGSPGELFF.

This clonotype was seen a few times. The chain recombines TRBV12-3 or TRBV12-4 with TRBJ2-1, with TRBD2 matching 16 bases. J gave up 0 bases and V 1 base, and 6 bases lay outside the gene matches. The CDR3 is 20 residues long. CDR3 nucleotide sequence: TGTGCCAGCAGTTTAGATTGGGGACTAGCGGGGGGGAGCTCCTACAATGAGCAGTTCTTC. The encoded protein is CASSLDWGLAGGSSYNEQFF.

This clonotype was detected ten times or more. The V and J genes are TRBV27 and TRBJ2-3; D gene unclear. The CDR3 length is 11 residues. CDR1 is MNHEY and CDR2 is SMNVEV in the germline V gene (reference sequence). The V end was cut by 5 bases, the J end by 6 bases, with 6 bases between. CDR3 loop: CASSHQDTQYF. CDR3 DNA: TGTGCCAGCAGTCACCAGGATACGCAGTATTTT.

This clonotype came up a few times. The V gene is TRBV5-1, the J gene TRBJ2-2; 7 positions match TRBD1. CDR1 is SGHRS and CDR2 is YFSETQ in the germline V gene. There are 14 residues in the CDR3. V lost 4 bases to trimming and J lost 6 bases; unmatched junction nucleotides: 6. The CDR3 protein is CASSRGQTPGELFF. For the CDR3, the DNA is TGCGCCAGCAGCCGGGGACAGACCCCCGGGGAGCTGTTTTTT. The complete variable domain, with remaining parts taken from reference TRBV5-1 and TRBJ2-2, reads KAGVTQTPRYLIKTRGQQVTLSCSPISGHRSVSWYQQTPGQGLQFLFEYFSETQRNKGNFPGRFSGRQFSNSRSEMNVSTLELGDSALYLCASSRGQTPGELFFGEGSRLTVL.

The chain couples TRBV27 to TRBJ1-6; D remains unclear. With 5 bases removed from V and 9 bases from J, the gap between germline ends came to 17 bases. Germline-derived CDR1 and CDR2 are MNHEY and SMNVEV (reference sequence). This CDR3 spans 15 amino acids. Here the CDR3 DNA reads TGTGCCAGCAGTATTGGACGGGGAACTTCTTCACCCCTCCACTTT. This gives the protein CASSIGRGTSSPLHF.

This clonotype is a singleton in its sample. This chain connects TRBV19 to TRBJ1-2, with a weak D call TRBD1 (5 bases). There are 15 residues in the CDR3. Germline V gives CDR1 LNHDA, CDR2 SQIVND (reference sequence). V dropped 0 bases and J dropped 6 bases, with 14 bases sitting between them. The CDR3 sequence is CASSIDLRGMNGYTF. In DNA, the CDR3 is TGTGCCAGTAGTATAGATCTTCGGGGGATGAATGGCTACACCTTC.

This clonotype occurred once. An end of the junction does not agree with germline; a read error may underlie this. V is TRBV7-2 and J is TRBJ1-6; 11 bases are shared with TRBD1. This CDR3 comprises 14 residues. CDR1 is SGHTA, CDR2 FQGNSA, per germline. CDR3 nucleotide sequence: TGTGCCAGCAGCACAGGACAGGGGGCCTCACCCCGCCACTTT. Translating gives CASSTGQGASPRHF.

V usage is TRBV29-1 and J usage is TRBJ2-2; maybe TRBD1 (5 bases). Germline CDR1 and CDR2: SQVTM and ANQGSEA. Between the trimmed V and J ends, which lost 2 bases and 7 bases, there was a span of 11 bases. CDR3 length equals 13 residues. CDR3 bases: TGCAGCGTTGAACAGGGATCGGGCGGGGAGCTGTTTTTT. This codes for CSVEQGSGGELFF.

This clonotype was observed a handful of times. The chain joins TRBV12-3 or TRBV12-4 to TRBJ2-1; the D is unclear. V was pared by 4 bases and J by 15 bases, with 16 bases between. The CDR3 has 12 residues. CDR3 sequence reads: CASSSPVGEPFF. The DNA for the CDR3 is TGTGCCAGCAGTTCCCCTGTAGGCGAACCGTTCTTC.

This clonotype was recorded at least ten times. The V call is TRBV7-2, the J call TRBJ1-1; D is unresolved. The CDR3 contains 15 residues. Germline V lookup: CDR1 SGHTA, CDR2 FQGNSA. Between the trimmed V and J ends, which lost 0 bases and 4 bases, there was a span of 12 bases. The CDR3 nucleotides are TGTGCCAGCAGCTTAGCGTGGTCATCAGGCACTGAAGCTTTCTTT. This gives the protein CASSLAWSSGTEAFF.

The table lists this clonotype with many counts. The rearrangement links TRBV28 to TRBJ2-3, with D uncertain. V was trimmed by 10 bases and J by 8 bases, leaving 19 bases between them. CDR1 and CDR2 from the germline V gene are MDHEN and SYDVKM. The length of the CDR3 is 13 residues. CDR3 sequence: CATSVSAGPTQYF. The CDR3 DNA reads TGTGCCACCTCAGTTTCCGCTGGACCTACGCAGTATTTT.

The V and J genes are TRBV4-1 and TRBJ2-7, with D unresolved. The V gene lost 4 bases and the J gene lost 7 bases, with 17 bases spanning the gap. Per germline, CDR1 MGHRA and CDR2 YSYEKL. This CDR3 has 14 residues. CDR3 residues: CASSPGEMLREQYF. The CDR3 nucleotides are TGCGCCAGCAGCCCCGGAGAGATGTTGAGAGAGCAGTACTTC.

The count of this clonotype is one. A read error may explain this, as a much larger clone is one base away. The chain recombines TRBV2 with TRBJ2-7, with D perhaps assigned TRBD1 or TRBD2 (5 bases each). In germline, CDR1 is SNHLY, CDR2 FYNNEI. The CDR3 runs 16 residues. This chain's CDR3 is CASSAGLRTEYYEQHF. CDR3 in DNA: TGTGCCAGCAGTGCGGGGCTGCGGACGGAATACTACGAGCAGCACTTC.

The chain links TRBV29-1 to TRBJ2-2; 7 bases agree with TRBD2. Germline loops: CDR1 SQVTM, CDR2 ANQGSEA. The V gene end was trimmed by 7 bases and the J gene end by 2 bases; junction bases not matched to a gene: 1. CDR3 length: 12 amino acids. The CDR3, as DNA: TGCAGCGGCGGGAGTAACACCGGGGAGCTGTTTTTT. It translates to CSGGSNTGELFF.

This clonotype has ten or more counts. The rearrangement joins TRBV6-5 to TRBJ2-3; no firm D call. V lost 0 bases to trimming and J lost 5 bases, with 6 bases between them. The CDR3 covers 13 residues. The germline gives CDR1 MNHEY, CDR2 SVGAGI. CDR3: CASSYSRLDTQYF. DNA for the CDR3: TGTGCCAGCAGTTACTCGAGGTTAGATACGCAGTATTTT.

The rearrangement joins TRBV6-2 or TRBV6-3 to TRBJ2-3, with TRBD1 matching 7 bases. This CDR3 contains 13 residues. With V trimmed by 6 bases and J by 5 bases, 5 bases remained unmatched. Germline V CDR1 and CDR2: MNHEY, SVGEGT. Here the CDR3 reads CASRQGVKDTQYF. DNA of the CDR3: TGTGCCAGCAGGCAGGGGGTCAAAGATACGCAGTATTTT.

This clonotype was observed once. Being one base from a much bigger clone, this may be a read error. The V gene is TRBV20-1, the J gene TRBJ2-1, with 8 bases identical to TRBD2. Germline assignment: CDR1 DFQATT and CDR2 SNEGSKA (reference sequence). This CDR3 spans 16 amino acids. The CDR3, as DNA: TGCAGTGCTGGAGACTTCAGACTAGCGCCCTACAATGAGCAGTTCTTC. Its protein is CSAGDFRLAPYNEQFF.

This clonotype was counted between two and nine times. This sequence joins TRBV6-1 and TRBJ1-4; tentative D call: TRBD1 (6 bases). Germline lookup yields CDR1 MNHNS and CDR2 SASEGT. The CDR3 is made up of 15 amino acids. V lost 3 bases, J lost 3 bases, and 11 bases lay in between. CDR3 sequence (DNA): TGTGCCAGCAGTGACAGGGGAGGTGCTAATGAAAAACTGTTTTTT. Its protein product is CASSDRGGANEKLFF.

The table lists this clonotype with many counts. The chain combines TRBV10-2 with TRBJ2-7; 9 bases are a match to TRBD1. The CDR3 has 15 amino acids. Germline V lookup: CDR1 WSHSY, CDR2 SAAADI. The V and J ends lost 2 bases and 4 bases, in that order; junction bases with no gene match: 6. The CDR3 region is CASSEGDRVLYEQYF. CDR3 nucleotide sequence: TGCGCCAGCAGTGAGGGGGACAGGGTGCTATACGAGCAGTACTTC.

This clonotype was seen only a few times. This chain connects TRBV24-1 to TRBJ1-1; D is unresolved. CDR3 size: 13 residues. V was shortened by 10 bases and J by 2 bases, with 13 bases between the two germline ends. Germline lookup yields CDR1 KGHDR and CDR2 SFDVKD. The CDR3 protein is CATESEGNTEAFF. As DNA, the CDR3 is TGTGCCACAGAGTCGGAGGGAAACACTGAAGCTTTCTTT.

This clonotype was observed a few times. This chain links TRBV20-1 with TRBJ2-2; TRBD2 is a possible D gene (6 bases). The CDR3 has 15 amino acids. Looked up from germline, CDR1 is DFQATT and CDR2 is SNEGSKA (reference sequence). V shed 0 bases and J shed 4 bases, with 12 bases lying between them. The DNA for the CDR3 is TGCAGTGCTAGAGAGGGGGGAGTGGGCACCGGGGAGCTGTTTTTT. Residues: CSAREGGVGTGELFF.

The table lists this clonotype with a few counts. The chain combines TRBV30 with TRBJ2-3; 9 positions match TRBD2. V was clipped by 2 bases and J by 4 bases; unmatched bases: 7. Germline assignment: CDR1 GTSNPN and CDR2 SVGIG (reference sequence). The CDR3 is 15 amino acids. CDR3 amino acids: CAWSRAGGPADTQYF. In DNA, the CDR3 is TGTGCCTGGAGTAGGGCGGGGGGGCCGGCAGATACGCAGTATTTT. Full variable domain (missing parts from reference TRBV30 and TRBJ2-3): SQTIHQWPATLVQPVGSPLSLECTVEGTSNPNLYWYRQAAGRGLQLLFYSVGIGQISSEVPQNLSASRPQDRQFILSSKKLLLSDSGFYLCAWSRAGGPADTQYFGPGTRLTVL.

At least ten counts were recorded for this clonotype. One end of the junction fails to match germline, which may point to a read error. V and J are TRBV18 and TRBJ1-6; D unclear. The CDR3 runs to 12 residues. CDR1 and CDR2 (germline): KGHSH, LQKENI. The CDR3 protein is CASSPYNSPLHF. In DNA form, the CDR3 reads TGTGCCAGCTCACCCTACAATTCACCCCTCCACTTT.

This clonotype was detected a few times. The gene calls are TRBV6-1 and TRBJ1-2, with D possibly matching TRBD1 (5 bases). V shed 7 bases and J shed 1 base, with 25 bases lying between them. CDR3 length: 18 amino acids. Germline CDR1 and CDR2: MNHNS and SASEGT. The CDR3 sequence is CASTRHGGKIPFNYGYTF. The CDR3 region has the DNA TGTGCCAGCACCCGACATGGGGGAAAAATCCCTTTTAACTATGGCTACACCTTC.